Below, 19 T cell receptor beta chains from the same sample are listed, as sequenced in a study of blood T cell repertoires in COVID-19. Assay: immunoSEQ multiplex PCR; the TCRdb copy retains only in-frame clones and omits some. The table shows about 320,000 clones, with approximately 88% occurring only once. The sample was peripheral blood. The receptors were sampled from a woman in her 30s with COVID-19, enrolled during active disease.

The V gene is TRBV9, the J gene TRBJ2-3, with 11 positions matching TRBD2. V lost 0 bases to trimming and J lost 4 bases; unmatched junction nucleotides: 4. This CDR3 spans 16 amino acids. Germline loops: CDR1 SGDLS, CDR2 YYNGEE. CDR3 loop: CASSVVTSGGADTQYF. The CDR3 nucleotides read TGTGCCAGCAGCGTAGTAACTAGCGGGGGCGCAGATACGCAGTATTTT. The variable domain in full, with the rest retrieved from reference TRBV9 and TRBJ2-3, is DSGVTQTPKHLITATGQRVTLRCSPRSGDLSVYWYQQSLDQGLQFLIQYYNGEERAKGNILERFSAQQFPDLHSELNLSSLELGDSALYFCASSVVTSGGADTQYFGPGTRLTVL.

CDR3 region: CASRERETVIEQYF. CDR3 nucleotides: TGTGCCAGCAGAGAGAGAGAGACAGTCATCGAGCAGTACTTC. The chain carries TRBV2 and TRBJ2-7, with D maybe TRBD1 (5 bases). The germline V and J ends were trimmed by 6 bases and 6 bases, with 18 bases remaining between them. CDR1 and CDR2 (germline): SNHLY, FYNNEI. The CDR3 loop spans 14 amino acids.

This chain links TRBV12-3 or TRBV12-4 with TRBJ1-5, with D hard to call. Trimming removed 4 bases from V and 4 bases from J, with 8 bases in between. The CDR3 is 13 amino acids. The CDR3 bases are TGTGCCAGCAGTTCAGAACAGAATCAGCCCCAGCATTTT. Protein product: CASSSEQNQPQHF.

DNA for the CDR3: TGTGCCAGCAGTTACGACAGGGGCCCGGGACAGCCCCAGCATTTT. It yields the protein CASSYDRGPGQPQHF. The J gene is TRBJ1-5, the V gene TRBV6-5, with 8 bases lining up with TRBD1. CDR3 size: 15 residues. CDR1 is MNHEY, CDR2 SVGAGI, per germline. J gave up 7 bases and V 2 bases, and 7 bases lay outside the gene matches.

J is TRBJ1-3 and V is TRBV3-1 (or the pseudogene TRBV3-2); a possible D gene is TRBD1 (5 bases). With 7 bases removed from V and 4 bases from J, the gap between germline ends came to 11 bases. The CDR3 has 13 amino acids. Looked up from germline, CDR1 is LGHDT and CDR2 is YNNKEL (reference sequence). The CDR3 spells CASTRQFGNTIYF. The CDR3 DNA is TGTGCCAGCACCCGACAGTTCGGAAACACCATATATTTT.

This sequence joins TRBV2 and TRBJ1-1; D perhaps matches TRBD1 (5 bases). Trimming shortened V by 5 bases and J by 1 base, and 11 bases separated the two germline ends. Germline-derived CDR1 and CDR2 are SNHLY and FYNNEI. The CDR3 is 14 amino acids. The CDR3 DNA reads as TGTGCCAGCAGTACGCAGGGCCCGAACACTGAAGCTTTCTTT. Translation gives CASSTQGPNTEAFF.

The chain combines TRBV5-1 with TRBJ2-7; 12 positions match TRBD2. Germline values: CDR1 SGHRS, CDR2 YFSETQ. The CDR3 length is 14 residues. Trimming at V came to 5 bases and at J to 5 bases, leaving 5 bases not matched to a gene. CDR3 nucleotide sequence: TGCGCCAGCAGTCTTTGGACTAGCGGGGACGAGCAGTACTTC. This codes for CASSLWTSGDEQYF.

This chain links TRBV19 with TRBJ2-1; 9 positions agree with TRBD2. The germline V gene encodes CDR1 LNHDA and CDR2 SQIVND (reference sequence). CDR3 length: 14 amino acids. V was pared by 3 bases and J by 8 bases, with 5 bases of the junction left unmatched. The DNA for the CDR3 is TGTGCCAGTAGTATTAGCGGGGGTCGCGATGAGCAGTTCTTC. Protein: CASSISGGRDEQFF. The variable domain in full, completed from reference TRBV19 and TRBJ2-1, reads DGGITQSPKYLFRKEGQNVTLSCEQNLNHDAMYWYRQDPGQGLRLIYYSQIVNDFQKGDIAEGYSVSREKKESFPLTVTSAQKNPTAFYLCASSISGGRDEQFFGPGTRLTVL.

The gene calls are TRBV10-1 and TRBJ2-7; 10 bases line up with TRBD2. This CDR3 has 15 amino acids. Germline trimming cut 10 bases from V and 2 bases from J; bases unmatched to any gene: 11. Germline CDR1 is WNHNN and CDR2 is SYGVQD (reference sequence). CDR3 in amino acids: CATPTRTSGPYEQYV. The DNA of the CDR3 is TGCGCCACCCCTACGCGGACTAGCGGTCCCTACGAGCAGTACGTC.

CDR3 in amino acids: CASSQSGYTEAFF. The CDR3 DNA sequence: TGTGCCAGCAGTCAGTCAGGCTACACTGAAGCTTTCTTT. The gene calls are TRBV6-5 and TRBJ1-1, with D unresolved. Germline V gene lookup returns CDR1 MNHEY and CDR2 SVGAGI. The CDR3 is 13 amino acids. The V end lost 5 bases, the J end lost 3 bases, and 10 bases lay between the germline ends.

The chain carries TRBV9 and TRBJ1-2; TRBD1 is a possible D gene (5 bases). The germline CDR1 and CDR2 sequences are SGDLS and YYNGEE. The CDR3 length is 14 residues. The germline V and J ends were trimmed by 0 bases and 3 bases, with 9 bases remaining between them. CDR3 in amino acids: CASSVGGADYGYTF. CDR3 DNA sequence: TGTGCCAGCAGCGTAGGTGGGGCTGACTATGGCTACACCTTC.

The V and J genes are TRBV12-3 or TRBV12-4 and TRBJ1-2; D is undetermined. This CDR3 spans 13 amino acids. Trimming left V 5 bases short and J 5 bases short, with 12 bases between. The CDR3 sequence is CASSPDGGYGYTF. In DNA, the CDR3 is TGTGCCAGCAGTCCCGACGGAGGGTATGGCTACACCTTC.

This clone was detected a few times. The rearrangement joins TRBV10-1 to TRBJ2-7; 7 nucleotides align to TRBD1. Germline V lookup: CDR1 WNHNN, CDR2 SYGVQD (reference sequence). V lost 6 bases and J lost 6; bases outside the gene matches: 5. The CDR3 spans 12 residues. The CDR3 DNA reads TGCGCCAGCAGGGACAGGCTTCTCGAGCAGTACGTC. Amino acid sequence: CASRDRLLEQYV.

V gene TRBV27 combines with J gene TRBJ1-6; D gene unclear. Germline CDR1 MNHEY, CDR2 SMNVEV (reference sequence). V shed 1 base and J shed 8 bases, with 12 bases lying between them. The length of the CDR3 is 15 residues. The CDR3 coding sequence is TGTGCCAGCAGTTTATGGAGAGGCCGAGATTCACCCCTCCACTTT. Translating gives CASSLWRGRDSPLHF.

This chain joins TRBV16 and TRBJ1-1; possible D gene TRBD1, 5 bases. V was pared by 4 bases and J by 8 bases, with 8 bases between. The CDR3 contains 11 residues. CDR1 KGHSY and CDR2 FQNENV come from the germline V gene. Written as DNA, the CDR3 is TGTGCCAGCAGCCCGGGGGGGGAAGCTTTCTTT. This codes for CASSPGGEAFF.

This clone was counted a single time. The chain couples TRBV30 to TRBJ1-1, with D tentatively TRBD1 (5 bases). Looked up from germline, CDR1 is GTSNPN and CDR2 is SVGIG (reference sequence). This CDR3 is built from 12 residues. Trimming removed 4 bases at V and 1 base at J, with 7 bases between. The chain's CDR3 is CAWNDRNTEAFF. The CDR3 nucleotides are TGTGCCTGGAATGACAGGAACACTGAAGCTTTCTTT.

The chain links TRBV19 to TRBJ2-3, with D possibly TRBD2 on 6 matching bases. The CDR3 sequence is 14 residues long. The germline V and J ends were trimmed by 6 bases and 0 bases, with 10 bases remaining between them. Germline values: CDR1 LNHDA, CDR2 SQIVND (reference sequence). The CDR3 is CASRRDFSTDTQYF. DNA of the CDR3: TGTGCCAGTAGGCGGGATTTTAGCACAGATACGCAGTATTTT.

CDR3 protein: CASTERGAYTDTQYF. DNA for the CDR3: TGTGCCAGCACCGAGCGGGGGGCCTACACAGATACGCAGTATTTT. This chain links TRBV7-2 with TRBJ2-3; 9 bases map to TRBD2. This CDR3 spans 15 amino acids. With 7 bases clipped from V and 2 bases from J, the junction kept 7 bases outside the gene matches. Germline loops: CDR1 SGHTA, CDR2 FQGNSA. Filled out from reference TRBV7-2 and TRBJ2-3, the complete variable domain reads GAGVSQSPSNKVTEKGKDVELRCDPISGHTALYWYRQSLGQGLEFLIYFQGNSAPDKSGLPSDRFSAERTGGSVSTLTIQRTQQEDSAVYLCASTERGAYTDTQYFGPGTRLTVL.

This sequence joins TRBV10-2 and TRBJ2-2; D is unclear. The CDR3 spans 16 residues. Trimming stripped 4 bases from V and 0 bases from J, with 12 bases between. Germline V gene data show CDR1 as WSHSY and CDR2 as SAAADI. The CDR3 bases are TGCGCCAGCAGTGCCGTGAGCCCTGCGAACACCGGGGAGCTGTTTTTT. This sequence encodes CASSAVSPANTGELFF.